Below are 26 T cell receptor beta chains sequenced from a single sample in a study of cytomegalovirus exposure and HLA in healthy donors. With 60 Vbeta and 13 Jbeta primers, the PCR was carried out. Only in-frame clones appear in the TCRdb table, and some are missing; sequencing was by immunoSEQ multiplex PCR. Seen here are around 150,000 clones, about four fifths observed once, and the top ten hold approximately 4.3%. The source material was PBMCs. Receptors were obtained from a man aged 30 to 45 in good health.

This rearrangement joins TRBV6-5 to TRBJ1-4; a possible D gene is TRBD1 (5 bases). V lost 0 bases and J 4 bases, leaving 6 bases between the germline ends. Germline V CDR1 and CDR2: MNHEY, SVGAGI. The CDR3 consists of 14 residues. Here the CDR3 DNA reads TGTGCCAGCAGTTACTCCCAGGGTAATGAAAAACTGTTTTTT. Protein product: CASSYSQGNEKLFF.

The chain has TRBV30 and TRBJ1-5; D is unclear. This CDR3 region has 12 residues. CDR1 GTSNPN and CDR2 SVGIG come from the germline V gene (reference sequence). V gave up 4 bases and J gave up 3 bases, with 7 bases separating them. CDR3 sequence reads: CAWNRVNQPQHF. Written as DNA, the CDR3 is TGTGCCTGGAACCGAGTCAATCAGCCCCAGCATTTT.

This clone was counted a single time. CDR3 nucleotides: TGTGCCAGCAGTCCCAGACCTATTGCGGGAGCCGGGGAGCTGTTTTTT. Translating gives CASSPRPIAGAGELFF. This rearrangement joins TRBV7-2 to TRBJ2-2; 7 nucleotides match TRBD2. Germline V gives CDR1 SGHTA, CDR2 FQGNSA. This CDR3 region has 16 residues. The trim removed 6 bases at V and 6 bases at J, leaving 13 bases unmatched.

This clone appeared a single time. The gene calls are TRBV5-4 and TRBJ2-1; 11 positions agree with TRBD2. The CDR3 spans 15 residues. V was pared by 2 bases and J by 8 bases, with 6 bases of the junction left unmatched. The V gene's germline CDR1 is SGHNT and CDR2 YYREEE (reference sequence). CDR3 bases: TGTGCCAGCAGCTTTAGCGGGAGGGCCTTCGATGAGCAGTTCTTC. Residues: CASSFSGRAFDEQFF.

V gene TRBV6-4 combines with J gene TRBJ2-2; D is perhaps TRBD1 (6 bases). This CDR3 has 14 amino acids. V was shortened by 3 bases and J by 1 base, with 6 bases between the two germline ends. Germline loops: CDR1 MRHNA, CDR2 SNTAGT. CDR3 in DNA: TGTGCCAGCAGTGAACAGGGGAACACCGGGGAGCTGTTTTTT. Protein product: CASSEQGNTGELFF.

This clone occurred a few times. The CDR3 DNA sequence: TGTGCCAGCTCACCTTTCGGGGGCAATGAGCAGTTCTTC. It translates to CASSPFGGNEQFF. The rearrangement joins TRBV18 to TRBJ2-1; maybe TRBD2 (6 bases). The CDR3 is 13 amino acids. V was clipped by 3 bases and J by 6 bases, with 9 bases between them. CDR1 is KGHSH and CDR2 is LQKENI in the germline V gene.

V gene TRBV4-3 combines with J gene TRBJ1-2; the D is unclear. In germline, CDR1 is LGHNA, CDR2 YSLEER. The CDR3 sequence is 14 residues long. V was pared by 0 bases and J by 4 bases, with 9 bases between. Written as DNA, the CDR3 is TGCGCCAGCAGCCAAGAAGAACAGCTCTATGGCTACACCTTC. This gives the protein CASSQEEQLYGYTF.

The CDR3 region is CASSLSRGIKAYEQYF. For the CDR3, the DNA is TGCGCCAGCAGCTTGAGCAGGGGGATAAAGGCCTACGAGCAGTACTTC. The chain employs TRBV5-1 and TRBJ2-7; TRBD1 matches at 7 bases. CDR1 is SGHRS and CDR2 is YFSETQ in the germline V gene. There are 16 residues in the CDR3. V lost 1 base, J lost 2 bases, and 9 bases stayed unmatched.

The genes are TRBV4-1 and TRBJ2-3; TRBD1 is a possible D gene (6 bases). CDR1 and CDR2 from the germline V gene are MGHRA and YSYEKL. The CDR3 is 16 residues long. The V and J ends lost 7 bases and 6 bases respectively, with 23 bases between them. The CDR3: CASTLDGGLIRDTQYF. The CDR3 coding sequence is TGCGCCAGCACCCTAGATGGGGGCCTGATAAGGGATACGCAGTATTTT.

The CDR3 reads CATHHPPMRGAKNIQYF. DNA of the CDR3: TGCGCCACCCATCACCCCCCAATGCGGGGAGCCAAAAACATTCAGTACTTC. The V gene is TRBV5-1, the J gene TRBJ2-4; D is perhaps TRBD2 (6 bases). Germline CDR1 SGHRS, CDR2 YFSETQ. The V end lost 9 bases, the J end lost 0 bases, and 22 bases lay between the germline ends. This CDR3 region has 17 residues.

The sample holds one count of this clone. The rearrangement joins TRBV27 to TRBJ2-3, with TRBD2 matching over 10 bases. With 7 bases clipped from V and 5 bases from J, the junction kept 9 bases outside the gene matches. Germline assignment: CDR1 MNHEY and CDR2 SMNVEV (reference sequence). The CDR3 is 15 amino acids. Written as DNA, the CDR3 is TGTGCCAGCACTCTAAGCGGGAGGGGGGGAGATACGCAGTATTTT. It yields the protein CASTLSGRGGDTQYF.

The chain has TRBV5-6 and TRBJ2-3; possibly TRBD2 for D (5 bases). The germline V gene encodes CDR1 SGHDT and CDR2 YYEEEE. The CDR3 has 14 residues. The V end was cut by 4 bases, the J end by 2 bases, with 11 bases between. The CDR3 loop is CASSARDFTDTQYF. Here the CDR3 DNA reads TGTGCCAGCAGCGCCCGGGATTTCACAGATACGCAGTATTTT.

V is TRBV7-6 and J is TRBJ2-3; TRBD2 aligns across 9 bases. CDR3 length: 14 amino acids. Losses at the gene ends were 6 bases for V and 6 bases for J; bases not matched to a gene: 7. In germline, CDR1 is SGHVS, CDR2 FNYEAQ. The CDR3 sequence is CASSSAGGPDTQYF. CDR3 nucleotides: TGTGCCAGCAGTTCGGCGGGAGGGCCGGATACGCAGTATTTT.

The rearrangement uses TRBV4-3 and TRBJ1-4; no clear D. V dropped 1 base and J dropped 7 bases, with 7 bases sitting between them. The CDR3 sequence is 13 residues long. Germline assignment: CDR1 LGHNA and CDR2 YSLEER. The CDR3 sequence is CASSQAEGEKLFF. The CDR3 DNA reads TGCGCCAGCAGCCAAGCCGAGGGTGAAAAACTGTTTTTT.

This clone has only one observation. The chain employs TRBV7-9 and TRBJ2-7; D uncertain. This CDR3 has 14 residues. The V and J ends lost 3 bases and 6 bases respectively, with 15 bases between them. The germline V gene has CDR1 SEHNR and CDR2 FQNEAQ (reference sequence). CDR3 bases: TGTGCCAGCAGCTTCGCCCCTGCGGCAACCGAGCAGTACTTC. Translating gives CASSFAPAATEQYF.

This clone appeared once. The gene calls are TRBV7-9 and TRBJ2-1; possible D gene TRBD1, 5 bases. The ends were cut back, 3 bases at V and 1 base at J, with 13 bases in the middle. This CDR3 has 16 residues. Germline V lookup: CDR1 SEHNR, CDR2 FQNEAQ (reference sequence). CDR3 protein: CASSLQGFLSYNEQFF. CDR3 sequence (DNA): TGTGCCAGCAGCTTGCAGGGCTTCTTGTCCTACAATGAGCAGTTCTTC.

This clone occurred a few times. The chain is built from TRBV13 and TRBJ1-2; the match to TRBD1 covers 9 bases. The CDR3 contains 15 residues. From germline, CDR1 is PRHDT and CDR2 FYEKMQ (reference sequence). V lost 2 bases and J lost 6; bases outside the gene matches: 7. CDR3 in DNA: TGTGCCAGCAGCTTACCGCCGGGACAGGGAGATGGCTACACCTTC. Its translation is CASSLPPGQGDGYTF.

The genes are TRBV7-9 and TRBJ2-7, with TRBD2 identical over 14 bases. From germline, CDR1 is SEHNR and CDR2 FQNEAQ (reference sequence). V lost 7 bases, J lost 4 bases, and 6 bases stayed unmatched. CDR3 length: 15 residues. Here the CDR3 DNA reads TGTGCCAGCACCCAGACTAGCGGGAGGGCATACGAGCAGTACTTC. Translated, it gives CASTQTSGRAYEQYF.

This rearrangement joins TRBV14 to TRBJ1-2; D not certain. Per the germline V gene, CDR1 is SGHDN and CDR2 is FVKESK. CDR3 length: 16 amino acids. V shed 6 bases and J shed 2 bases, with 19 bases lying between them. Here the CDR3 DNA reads TGTGCCAGCAGTTACCGTGTGGGAGAAATAAACTATGGCTACACCTTC. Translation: CASSYRVGEINYGYTF. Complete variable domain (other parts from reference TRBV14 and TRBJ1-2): EAGVTQFPSHSVIEKGQTVTLRCDPISGHDNLYWYRRVMGKEIKFLLHFVKESKQDESGMPNNRFLAERTGGTYSTLKVQPAELEDSGVYFCASSYRVGEINYGYTFGSGTRLTVV.

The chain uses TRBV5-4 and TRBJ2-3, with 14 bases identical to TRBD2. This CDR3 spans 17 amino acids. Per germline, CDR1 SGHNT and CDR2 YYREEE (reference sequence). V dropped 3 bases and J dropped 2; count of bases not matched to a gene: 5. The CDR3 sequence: CASSSGTSGSVTDTQYF. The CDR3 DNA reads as TGTGCCAGCAGCTCCGGGACTAGCGGGAGTGTCACAGATACGCAGTATTTT. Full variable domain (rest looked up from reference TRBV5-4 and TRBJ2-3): ETGVTQSPTHLIKTRGQQVTLRCSSQSGHNTVSWYQQALGQGPQFIFQYYREEENGRGNFPPRFSGLQFPNYSSELNVNALELDDSALYLCASSSGTSGSVTDTQYFGPGTRLTVL.

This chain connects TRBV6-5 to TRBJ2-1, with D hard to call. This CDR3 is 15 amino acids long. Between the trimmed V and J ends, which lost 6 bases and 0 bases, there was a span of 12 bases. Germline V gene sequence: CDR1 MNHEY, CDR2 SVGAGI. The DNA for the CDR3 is TGTGCCAGCAGCCAGAGCGAGAACTCCTACAATGAGCAGTTCTTC. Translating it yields CASSQSENSYNEQFF.

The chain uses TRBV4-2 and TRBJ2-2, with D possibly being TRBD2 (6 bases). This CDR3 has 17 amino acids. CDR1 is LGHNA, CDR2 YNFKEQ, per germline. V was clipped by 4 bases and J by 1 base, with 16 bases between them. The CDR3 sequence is CASSPTGTGVNTGELFF. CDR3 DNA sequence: TGTGCCAGCAGCCCGACCGGTACGGGAGTGAACACCGGGGAGCTGTTTTTT.

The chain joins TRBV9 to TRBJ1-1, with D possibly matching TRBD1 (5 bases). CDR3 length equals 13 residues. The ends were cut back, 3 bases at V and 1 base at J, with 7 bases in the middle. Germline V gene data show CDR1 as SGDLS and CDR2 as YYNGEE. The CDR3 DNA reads TGTGCCAGCAGCGACCAGGGGAACACTGAAGCTTTCTTT. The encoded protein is CASSDQGNTEAFF.

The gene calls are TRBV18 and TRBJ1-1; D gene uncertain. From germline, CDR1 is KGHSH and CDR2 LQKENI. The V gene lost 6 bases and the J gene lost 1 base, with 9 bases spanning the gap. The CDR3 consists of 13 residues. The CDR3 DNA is TGTGCCAGCTCTGACGGGAGGAACACTGAAGCTTTCTTT. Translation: CASSDGRNTEAFF.

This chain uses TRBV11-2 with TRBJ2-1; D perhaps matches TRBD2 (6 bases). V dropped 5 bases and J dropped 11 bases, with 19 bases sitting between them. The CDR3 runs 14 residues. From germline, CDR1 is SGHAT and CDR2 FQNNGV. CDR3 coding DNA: TGTGCCAGCAGCCCGTTCGCGGATCTAGCGAAGCAGTTCTTC. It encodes CASSPFADLAKQFF. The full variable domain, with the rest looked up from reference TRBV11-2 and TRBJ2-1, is EAGVAQSPRYKIIEKRQSVAFWCNPISGHATLYWYQQILGQGPKLLIQFQNNGVVDDSQLPKDRFSAERLKGVDSTLKIQPAKLEDSAVYLCASSPFADLAKQFFGPGTRLTVL.

This CDR3 reads CASSREVTTNEKLFF. The DNA for the CDR3 is TGTGCCAGCAGTAGAGAAGTTACAACTAATGAAAAACTGTTTTTT. The chain joins TRBV27 to TRBJ1-4; D gene unclear. V was trimmed by 5 bases and J by 0 bases, leaving 10 bases between them. The germline gives CDR1 MNHEY, CDR2 SMNVEV (reference sequence). The CDR3 loop spans 15 amino acids.